Sequencing of this T cell receptor (beta chain) was carried out in a study of response to subunit inactivated influenza vaccine. Each CDR3 protein is one row after TCRdb ran MiXCR on the RT-PCR reads. The table shows more than 700,000 distinct CDR3 sequences, with about 20% occurring only once. The sample holds a few counts of this clonotype. This sample comprised PBMCs from blood, obtained around 5 days after vaccination. The TCR sequence derives from a man in his fifties who received an inactivated influenza vaccine.

Here the CDR3 DNA reads TGCGCCAGCAGCCTCCTCGGGACAGGCTATGGCTACACCTTC. As protein: CASSLLGTGYGYTF. V is TRBV5-1 and J is TRBJ1-2, with 8 bases aligning to TRBD1. CDR1 is SGHRS, CDR2 YFSETQ, per germline. This CDR3 contains 14 residues. The V gene end was trimmed by 4 bases and the J gene end by 4 bases; junction bases not matched to a gene: 6.